These T cell receptor beta chains were read from a single sample in a study of blood T cell repertoires in COVID-19. Generated by immunoSEQ multiplex PCR, the TCRdb table keeps only in-frame clones and is missing some. This sample has some 150,000 clones, with roughly 88% found just once. Sample: peripheral blood. These receptors were taken from a woman between 45 and 65 years old in a cohort sampled during active or convalescent COVID-19. Each CDR3 is given with its conserved first and last residue. Fields, in order: J gene, clone size, V gene, D gene, CDR3 protein, CDR3 DNA. D genes are given only for firm matches. Size is stated for part of the rows, as once, few or many counts, or as a class when the clone is expanded.

>TRBJ2-5|few|TRBV19|TRBD2
CASSMGIAGGQETQYF
TGTGCCAGTAGTATGGGAATAGCGGGGGGCCAGGAGACCCAGTACTTC
>TRBJ2-6|-|TRBV27|-
CASWAGAAGANVLTF
TGTGCCAGCTGGGCGGGGGCTGCTGGGGCCAACGTCCTGACTTTC
>TRBJ2-3|-|TRBV9|TRBD2
CASSVEGTSGGDTQYF
TGTGCCAGCAGCGTAGAAGGGACTAGCGGAGGAGATACGCAGTATTTT
>TRBJ1-2|-|TRBV12-3/TRBV12-4|-
CASRENYGYTF
TGTGCCAGCAGGGAGAACTATGGCTACACCTTC
>TRBJ2-2|once|TRBV12-3/TRBV12-4|-
CASRRFVGGELFF
TGTGCCAGCAGGAGGTTTGTTGGCGGGGAGCTGTTTTTT
>TRBJ1-1|once|TRBV6-5|TRBD1
CASSYFDRGTEAFF
TGTGCCAGCAGTTACTTCGACAGGGGCACTGAAGCTTTCTTT
>TRBJ1-1|-|TRBV4-1|-
CASSQANLIGARGEAFF
TGCGCCAGCAGCCAAGCAAACCTCATTGGGGCAAGGGGTGAAGCTTTCTTT
>TRBJ2-7|-|TRBV18|TRBD1
CASSATGGPFLAYEQYF
TGTGCCAGCTCAGCGACAGGGGGCCCTTTCCTCGCCTACGAGCAGTACTTC
>TRBJ2-5|few|TRBV6-5|TRBD1
CASRNRGGEETQYF
TGTGCCAGCAGGAACAGGGGTGGGGAGGAGACCCAGTACTTC
>TRBJ2-1|-|TRBV12-3/TRBV12-4|-
CASSFPYTASQFF
TGTGCCAGCAGTTTCCCTTATACGGCTAGCCAGTTCTTC
>TRBJ2-5|-|TRBV19|-
CASSSSRGALGETQYF
TGTGCCAGTAGCTCTTCCCGGGGGGCTCTAGGAGAGACCCAGTACTTC
>TRBJ1-5|few|TRBV13|-
CASSLKRGPQHF
TGTGCCAGCAGCTTAAAAAGGGGGCCCCAGCATTTT
>TRBJ1-2|-|TRBV7-8|-
CASSFDRGAGGYGYTF
TGTGCCAGCAGCTTCGATCGGGGGGCTGGTGGCTATGGCTACACCTTC
>TRBJ1-6|-|TRBV9|TRBD1
CASRETGNDSPLHF
TGTGCCAGCAGAGAGACAGGGAACGATTCACCCCTCCACTTT
>TRBJ2-5|-|TRBV20-1|-
CSASTVQTQYF
TGCAGTGCTAGTACTGTTCAGACCCAGTACTTC
>TRBJ2-7|-|TRBV5-1|-
CASSLVPGNYEQYF
TGCGCCAGCAGCTTGGTCCCGGGGAACTACGAGCAGTACTTC